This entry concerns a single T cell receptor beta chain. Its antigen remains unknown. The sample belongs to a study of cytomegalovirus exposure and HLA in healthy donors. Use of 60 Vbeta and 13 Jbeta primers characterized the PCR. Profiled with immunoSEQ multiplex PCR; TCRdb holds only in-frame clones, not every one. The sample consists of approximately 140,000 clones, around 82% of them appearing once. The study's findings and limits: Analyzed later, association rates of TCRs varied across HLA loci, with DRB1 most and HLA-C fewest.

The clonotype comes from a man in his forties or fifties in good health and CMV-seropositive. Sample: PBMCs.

CDR3 nucleotide sequence: TGTGCCAGCAGCACCGACAGTGTCCGGGAGACCCAGTACTTC. As protein: CASSTDSVRETQYF. The chain recombines TRBV5-6 with TRBJ2-5; D might be TRBD1 (5 bases). This CDR3 is 14 amino acids long. CDR1 and CDR2 (germline): SGHDT, YYEEEE. The V end lost 4 bases, the J end lost 5 bases, and 15 bases lay between the germline ends.